Following are 10 T cell receptor beta chains from one sample sequenced in a study of immune heterogeneity within non-small cell lung tumors. The starting template was genomic DNA from bulk tumor, roughly 610 ng per sample. Several biopsies were collected from each primary tumor during surgery. They were spaced as far apart as possible within the tumor mass. With untreated, newly diagnosed non-small cell lung cancer, the patients went on to undergo curative surgery. A multiplex PCR containing 32 V primers and 13 J primers was used to amplify TCR beta CDR3. Each CDR3 protein is one row after TCRdb ran MiXCR on the multiplex PCR reads. This sample has roughly 4,700 distinct CDR3 sequences, with around 33% found just once. Sequenced sample: lung tumor tissue. The receptor source for this set is a woman between 45 and 65 years old with non-small cell lung cancer.

In its sample, this clonotype is medium-sized (0.01 to 0.1%). This rearrangement joins TRBV20-1 to TRBJ1-5, with D tentatively TRBD1 (6 bases). Trimming cost V 5 bases and J 4 bases, with 18 bases left between them. The CDR3 loop spans 15 amino acids. Germline V CDR1 and CDR2: DFQATT, SNEGSKA (reference sequence). The CDR3 loop is CSARPSDRINQPQHF. Written as DNA, the CDR3 is TGCAGTGCTCGTCCCTCAGACAGGATAAATCAGCCCCAGCATTTT.

In this sample, this clonotype is medium-sized. The V and J genes are TRBV12-3 or TRBV12-4 and TRBJ2-7; a weak D match, TRBD1 (6 bases). CDR3 length: 14 residues. V was shortened by 6 bases and J by 2 bases, with 14 bases between the two germline ends. CDR3 protein: CASSLGQSAYEQYF. In DNA, the CDR3 is TGTGCCAGCAGCCTCGGACAGAGTGCCTACGAGCAGTACTTC.

The J gene is TRBJ2-7, the V gene TRBV12-3 or TRBV12-4; D gene uncertain. V lost 5 bases and J 0 bases, leaving 11 bases between the germline ends. CDR3 length equals 14 residues. CDR3 bases: TGTGCCAGCAGTAGGACCGCGAGCTCCTACGAGCAGTACTTC. This gives the protein CASSRTASSYEQYF.

In its sample, this clonotype ranks as medium-sized (0.01 to 0.1%). The chain combines TRBV28 with TRBJ2-3; D not certain. Trimming removed 2 bases at V and 2 bases at J, with 11 bases between. Germline V gene data show CDR1 as MDHEN and CDR2 as SYDVKM. This CDR3 is 15 amino acids long. This CDR3 reads CASSLVTLPTDTQYF. CDR3 bases: TGTGCCAGCAGTTTAGTGACACTTCCCACAGATACGCAGTATTTT.

The chain combines TRBV9 with TRBJ2-7; D perhaps matches TRBD1 (6 bases). Between the trimmed V and J ends, which lost 3 bases and 2 bases, there was a span of 12 bases. The CDR3 totals 14 residues. Germline-derived CDR1 and CDR2 are SGDLS and YYNGEE. The CDR3 is CASSAGTHTYEQYF. In DNA form, the CDR3 reads TGTGCCAGCAGCGCCGGGACACATACCTACGAGCAGTACTTC.

In its sample, this clonotype was seen a few times. This clone may be a read error of a much larger clone one base away. This chain uses TRBV11-3 with TRBJ2-7, with D perhaps TRBD1 or TRBD2 (5 bases each). The CDR3 is made up of 12 amino acids. Trimming cost V 5 bases and J 11 bases, with 16 bases left between them. Per germline, CDR1 SGHNT and CDR2 YENEEA. Here the CDR3 DNA reads TGTGCCAGCAGCGCAAGAGGGTCAGGGAAGTACTTC. It encodes CASSARGSGKYF. Together with reference TRBV11-3 and TRBJ2-7, the CDR3 gives the full variable domain: EAGVVQSPRYKIIEKKQPVAFWCNPISGHNTLYWYLQNLGQGPELLIRYENEEAVDDSQLPKDRFSAERLKGVDSTLKIQPAELGDSAVYLCASSARGSGKYFGPGTRLTVT.

By share of the sample, this clonotype is medium-sized (0.01 to 0.1%). This sequence joins TRBV27 and TRBJ1-1; 8 nucleotides match TRBD1. The germline V gene has CDR1 MNHEY and CDR2 SMNVEV (reference sequence). This CDR3 is built from 17 residues. The V segment lost 7 bases and the J segment 2 bases; nucleotides outside the gene matches: 15. The CDR3 loop reads CASTPLRAGGVNTEAFF. The CDR3 region has the DNA TGTGCCAGCACCCCACTTCGGGCAGGGGGCGTAAACACTGAAGCTTTCTTT.

By share, this clonotype counts as medium-sized. The chain couples TRBV2 to TRBJ1-5, with a possible D match to TRBD1 (6 bases). This CDR3 contains 14 residues. Germline CDR1 reads SNHLY; CDR2 reads FYNNEI. V lost 3 bases to trimming and J lost 5 bases, with 11 bases between them. The CDR3 DNA follows: TGTGCCAGCAGTGATCGACAGGTATATCAGCCCCAGCATTTT. It encodes CASSDRQVYQPQHF.

Relative to its sample, this clonotype is medium-sized (0.01 to 0.1%). The rearrangement uses TRBV15 and TRBJ2-2; 7 nucleotides align to TRBD1. Losses at the gene ends were 1 base for V and 5 bases for J; bases not matched to a gene: 1. CDR1 is LNHNV and CDR2 is YYDKDF in the germline V gene (reference sequence). The CDR3 loop spans 14 amino acids. This CDR3 reads CATSRARGTGELFF. CDR3 in DNA: TGTGCCACCAGCAGAGCCAGGGGGACCGGGGAGCTGTTTTTT.

The chain joins TRBV7-2 to TRBJ1-3; D gene uncertain. Germline CDR1 and CDR2: SGHTA and FQGNSA. V was pared by 2 bases and J by 0 bases, with 14 bases between. The CDR3 extends over 17 amino acids. The CDR3 protein is CASSLSWGGNSGNTIYF. In DNA, the CDR3 is TGTGCCAGCAGCTTATCTTGGGGAGGTAACTCTGGAAACACCATATATTTT.